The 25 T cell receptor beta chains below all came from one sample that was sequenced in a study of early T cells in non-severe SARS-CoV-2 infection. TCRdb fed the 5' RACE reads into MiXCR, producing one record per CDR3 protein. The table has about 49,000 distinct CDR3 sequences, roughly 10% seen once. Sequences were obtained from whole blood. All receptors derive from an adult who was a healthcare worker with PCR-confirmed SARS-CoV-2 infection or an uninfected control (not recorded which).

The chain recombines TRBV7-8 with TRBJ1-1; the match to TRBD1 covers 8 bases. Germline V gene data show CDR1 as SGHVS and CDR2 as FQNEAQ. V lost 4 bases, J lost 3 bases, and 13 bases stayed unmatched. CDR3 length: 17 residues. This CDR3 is CASSWELTGEEDTEAFF. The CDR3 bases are TGTGCCAGCAGCTGGGAGTTGACAGGGGAGGAGGACACTGAAGCTTTCTTT.

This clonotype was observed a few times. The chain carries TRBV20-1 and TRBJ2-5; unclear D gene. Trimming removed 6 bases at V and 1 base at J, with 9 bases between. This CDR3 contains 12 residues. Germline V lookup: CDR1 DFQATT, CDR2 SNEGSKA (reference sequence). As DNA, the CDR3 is TGCAGTGCCCCTAGGTCCCAAGAGACCCAGTACTTC. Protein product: CSAPRSQETQYF.

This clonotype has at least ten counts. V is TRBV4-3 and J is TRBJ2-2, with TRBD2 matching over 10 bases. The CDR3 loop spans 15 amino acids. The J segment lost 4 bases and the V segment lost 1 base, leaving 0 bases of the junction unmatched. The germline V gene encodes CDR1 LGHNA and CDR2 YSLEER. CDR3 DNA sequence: TGCGCCAGCAGCCAAGGGACTAGCGGCACCGGGGAGCTGTTTTTT. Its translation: CASSQGTSGTGELFF.

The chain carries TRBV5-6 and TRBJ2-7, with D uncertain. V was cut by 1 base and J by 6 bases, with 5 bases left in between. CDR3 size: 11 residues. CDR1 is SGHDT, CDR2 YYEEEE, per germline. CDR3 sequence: CASSLLSEQYF. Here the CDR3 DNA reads TGTGCCAGCAGCTTGCTGAGCGAGCAGTACTTC.

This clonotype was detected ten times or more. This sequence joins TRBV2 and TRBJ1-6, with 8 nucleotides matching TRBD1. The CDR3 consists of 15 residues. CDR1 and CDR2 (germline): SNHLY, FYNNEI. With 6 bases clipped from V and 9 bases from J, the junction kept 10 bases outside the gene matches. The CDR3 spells CASRLDRGRSSPLHF. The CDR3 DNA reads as TGTGCCAGCAGACTAGACAGGGGAAGGAGTTCACCCCTCCACTTT.

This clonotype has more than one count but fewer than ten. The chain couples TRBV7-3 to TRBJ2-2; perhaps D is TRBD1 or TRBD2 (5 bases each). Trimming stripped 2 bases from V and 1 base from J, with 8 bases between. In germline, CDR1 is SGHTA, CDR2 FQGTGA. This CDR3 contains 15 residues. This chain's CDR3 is CASSLGTMNTGELFF. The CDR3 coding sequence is TGTGCCAGCAGCTTAGGGACGATGAACACCGGGGAGCTGTTTTTT.

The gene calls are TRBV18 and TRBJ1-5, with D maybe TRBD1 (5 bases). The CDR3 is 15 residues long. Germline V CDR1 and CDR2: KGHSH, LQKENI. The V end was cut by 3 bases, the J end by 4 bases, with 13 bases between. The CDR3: CASSPGQGMNQPQHF. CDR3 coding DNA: TGTGCCAGCTCACCCGGCCAGGGTATGAATCAGCCCCAGCATTTT.

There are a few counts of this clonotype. The CDR3 loop reads CASSPKSSYEQYF. Written as DNA, the CDR3 is TGTGCCAGCAGCCCAAAATCATCCTACGAGCAGTACTTC. This chain uses TRBV11-2 with TRBJ2-7; D not resolved. V was cut by 5 bases and J by 1 base, with 9 bases left in between. The CDR3 covers 13 residues. Germline V gene data show CDR1 as SGHAT and CDR2 as FQNNGV.

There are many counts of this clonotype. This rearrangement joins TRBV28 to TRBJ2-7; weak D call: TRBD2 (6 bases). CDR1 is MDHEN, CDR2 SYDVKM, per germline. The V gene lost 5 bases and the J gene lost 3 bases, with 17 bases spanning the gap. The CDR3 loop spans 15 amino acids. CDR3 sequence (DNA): TGTGCCAGCAGTGAACCGCAGGGACTTGGCTACGAGCAGTACTTC. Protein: CASSEPQGLGYEQYF.

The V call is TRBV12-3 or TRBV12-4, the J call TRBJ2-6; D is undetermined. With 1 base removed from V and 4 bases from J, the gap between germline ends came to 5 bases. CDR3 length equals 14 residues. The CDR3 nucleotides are TGTGCCAGCAGTTTAGGGTTCGGGGCCAACGTCCTGACTTTC. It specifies CASSLGFGANVLTF.

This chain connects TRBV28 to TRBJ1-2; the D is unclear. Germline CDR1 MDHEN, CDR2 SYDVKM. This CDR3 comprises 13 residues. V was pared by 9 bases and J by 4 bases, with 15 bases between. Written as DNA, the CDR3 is TGTGCCAGTACGGACGGCAAAGTCTATGGCTACACCTTC. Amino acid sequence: CASTDGKVYGYTF.

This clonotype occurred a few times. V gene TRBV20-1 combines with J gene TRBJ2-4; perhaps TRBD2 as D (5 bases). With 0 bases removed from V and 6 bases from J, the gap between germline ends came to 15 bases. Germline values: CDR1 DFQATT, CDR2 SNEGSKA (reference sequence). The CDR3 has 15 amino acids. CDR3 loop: CSARDLAENLNIQYF. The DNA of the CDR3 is TGCAGTGCTAGAGATCTAGCTGAAAATTTAAACATTCAGTACTTC.

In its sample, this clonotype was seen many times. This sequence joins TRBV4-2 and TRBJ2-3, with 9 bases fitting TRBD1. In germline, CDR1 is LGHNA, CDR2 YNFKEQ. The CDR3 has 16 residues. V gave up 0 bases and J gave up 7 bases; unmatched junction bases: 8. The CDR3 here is CASSQDKGTGRHTQYF. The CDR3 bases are TGTGCCAGCAGCCAAGATAAAGGGACAGGGCGCCATACGCAGTATTTT.

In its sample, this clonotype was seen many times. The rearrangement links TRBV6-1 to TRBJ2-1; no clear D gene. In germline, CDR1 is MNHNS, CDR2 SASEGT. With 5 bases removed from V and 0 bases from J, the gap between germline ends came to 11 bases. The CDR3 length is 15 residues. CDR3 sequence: CASSMSGASYNEQFF. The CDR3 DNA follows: TGTGCCAGCAGTATGTCAGGTGCCTCCTACAATGAGCAGTTCTTC.

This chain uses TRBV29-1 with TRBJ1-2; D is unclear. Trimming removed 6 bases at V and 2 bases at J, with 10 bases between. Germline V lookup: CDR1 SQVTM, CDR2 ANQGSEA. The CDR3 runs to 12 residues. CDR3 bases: TGCAGCGTGGAGGGAGTGAACTATGGCTACACCTTC. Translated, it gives CSVEGVNYGYTF.

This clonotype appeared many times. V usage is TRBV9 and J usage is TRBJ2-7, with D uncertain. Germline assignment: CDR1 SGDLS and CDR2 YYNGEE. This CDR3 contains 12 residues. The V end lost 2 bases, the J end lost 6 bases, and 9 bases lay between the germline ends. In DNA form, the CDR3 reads TGTGCCAGCAGCGTGGGTCAAGCCGAGCAGTACTTC. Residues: CASSVGQAEQYF.

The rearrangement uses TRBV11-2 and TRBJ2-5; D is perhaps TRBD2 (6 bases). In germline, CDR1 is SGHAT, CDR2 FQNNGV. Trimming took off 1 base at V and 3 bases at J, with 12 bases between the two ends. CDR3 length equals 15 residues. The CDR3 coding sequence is TGTGCCAGCAGCTTAGTCATCTCGGGGGAAGAGACCCAGTACTTC. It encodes CASSLVISGEETQYF.

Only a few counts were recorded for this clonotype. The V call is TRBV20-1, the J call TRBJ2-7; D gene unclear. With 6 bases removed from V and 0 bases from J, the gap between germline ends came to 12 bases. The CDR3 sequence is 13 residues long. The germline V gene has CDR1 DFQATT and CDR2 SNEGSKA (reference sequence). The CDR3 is CSALHGDSYEQYF. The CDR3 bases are TGCAGTGCCCTCCATGGGGACTCCTACGAGCAGTACTTC.

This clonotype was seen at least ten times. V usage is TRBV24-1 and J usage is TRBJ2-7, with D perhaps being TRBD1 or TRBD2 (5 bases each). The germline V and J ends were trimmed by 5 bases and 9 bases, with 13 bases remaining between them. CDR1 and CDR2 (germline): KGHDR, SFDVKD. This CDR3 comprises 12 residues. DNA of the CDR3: TGTGCCACCAGTGGACCAGGGAGTGGGCAGTACTTC. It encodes CATSGPGSGQYF.

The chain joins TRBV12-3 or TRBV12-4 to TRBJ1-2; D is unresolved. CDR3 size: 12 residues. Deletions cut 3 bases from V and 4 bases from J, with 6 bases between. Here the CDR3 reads CASSLDFYGYTF. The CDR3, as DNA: TGTGCCAGCAGTTTGGACTTCTATGGCTACACCTTC.

CDR3 residues: CASSRSGSAGYTF. As DNA, the CDR3 is TGTGCCAGCAGCCGCAGTGGGAGCGCCGGCTACACCTTC. The V call is TRBV28, the J call TRBJ1-2; D not certain. Germline CDR1 MDHEN, CDR2 SYDVKM. The length of the CDR3 is 13 residues. Trimming pared 6 bases from V and 8 bases from J, leaving 16 bases between.

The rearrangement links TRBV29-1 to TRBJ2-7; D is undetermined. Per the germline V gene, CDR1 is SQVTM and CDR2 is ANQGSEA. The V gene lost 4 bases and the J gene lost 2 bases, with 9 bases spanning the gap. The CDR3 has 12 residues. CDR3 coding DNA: TGCAGCGTTGGAACAGCGACCTACGAGCAGTACTTC. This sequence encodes CSVGTATYEQYF.

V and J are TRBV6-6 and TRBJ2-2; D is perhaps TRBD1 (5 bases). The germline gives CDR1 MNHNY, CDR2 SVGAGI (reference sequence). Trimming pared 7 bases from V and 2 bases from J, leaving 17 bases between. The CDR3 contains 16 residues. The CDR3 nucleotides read TGTGCCAGCACCAACTCCGAGACAGTAAACACCGGGGAGCTGTTTTTT. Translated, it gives CASTNSETVNTGELFF.

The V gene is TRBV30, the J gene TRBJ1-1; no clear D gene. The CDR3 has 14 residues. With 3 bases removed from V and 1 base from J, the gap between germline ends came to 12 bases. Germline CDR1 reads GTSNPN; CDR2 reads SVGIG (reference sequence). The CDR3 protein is CAWSGFFRNTEAFF. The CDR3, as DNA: TGTGCCTGGAGCGGCTTTTTTAGGAACACTGAAGCTTTCTTT.

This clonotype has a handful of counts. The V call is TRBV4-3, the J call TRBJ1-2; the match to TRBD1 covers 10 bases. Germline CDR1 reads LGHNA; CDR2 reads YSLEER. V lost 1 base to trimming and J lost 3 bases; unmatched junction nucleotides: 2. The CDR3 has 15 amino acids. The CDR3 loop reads CASSQGTGGYYGYTF. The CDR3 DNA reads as TGCGCCAGCAGCCAAGGGACAGGGGGTTACTATGGCTACACCTTC.